The 3 T cell receptor beta chains below all came from one sample that was sequenced in a study of blood T cell repertoires in COVID-19 (TCRdb year 2020). Libraries were made using the immunoSEQ multiplex PCR assay. What TCRdb holds here is the immuneACCESS table cut down to in-frame rearrangements. Part of the clones is not present; checked against another copy, under half of the missing clones reflect an unresolved V gene, and the others are unexplained. The sample has approximately 220,000 clones on record, around 81% of them singletons. Of the sample, approximately 3% falls within the top ten clones. The sequencing input was peripheral blood. Every receptor here comes from a woman aged 25 to 39 who had recovered from COVID-19.

The chain joins TRBV4-2 to TRBJ2-3; D remains unclear. The CDR3 covers 13 residues. The V and J ends lost 1 base and 3 bases respectively, with 5 bases between them. CDR1 and CDR2 (germline): LGHNA, YNFKEQ. The CDR3: CASSQGPTDTQYF. CDR3 coding DNA: TGTGCCAGCAGCCAAGGGCCTACAGATACGCAGTATTTT.

The chain is built from TRBV5-1 and TRBJ2-5; a weak D match, TRBD1 (5 bases). Per the germline V gene, CDR1 is SGHRS and CDR2 is YFSETQ. The V end lost 2 bases, the J end lost 5 bases, and 13 bases lay between the germline ends. CDR3 length: 14 residues. The CDR3 here is CASSFQGSMETQYF. The CDR3 bases are TGCGCCAGCAGCTTCCAGGGATCAATGGAGACCCAGTACTTC.

This chain links TRBV7-3 with TRBJ2-1; 8 bases match TRBD1. Trimming at V came to 3 bases and at J to 0 bases, leaving 10 bases not matched to a gene. Germline assignment: CDR1 SGHTA and CDR2 FQGTGA. This CDR3 region has 18 residues. CDR3 loop: CASSFTTGGVSSYNEQFF. The CDR3 coding sequence is TGTGCCAGCAGCTTCACTACAGGGGGAGTTAGCTCCTACAATGAGCAGTTCTTC.